This TCR beta chain was recovered during a study of blood T cell repertoires in COVID-19. Across the study: The United States, Italy and Spain were the sources of the acute and convalescent COVID-19 samples. The analysed material was cDNA or gDNA that came from T cells, B-cell-depleted T cells, or PBMCs.

V lost 11 bases and J lost 4, with 11 bases in between. CDR1 is SNHLY and CDR2 is FYNNEI in the germline V gene. This CDR3 is built from 11 residues. The data were produced by immunoSEQ multiplex PCR, yet TCRdb's version contains in-frame clones alone and is incomplete. This sample has about 74,000 clones; around 90% occur once, and the top ten carry 1.5% to 2.5%. The chain recombines TRBV2 with TRBJ2-5; tentative D call: TRBD2 (6 bases). Sample: peripheral blood. The receptor comes from an elderly woman with active or convalescent COVID-19. CDR3 DNA: TGTGCCGGAGGGGAAGTAGAGACCCAGTACTTC. The encoded protein is CAGGEVETQYF.